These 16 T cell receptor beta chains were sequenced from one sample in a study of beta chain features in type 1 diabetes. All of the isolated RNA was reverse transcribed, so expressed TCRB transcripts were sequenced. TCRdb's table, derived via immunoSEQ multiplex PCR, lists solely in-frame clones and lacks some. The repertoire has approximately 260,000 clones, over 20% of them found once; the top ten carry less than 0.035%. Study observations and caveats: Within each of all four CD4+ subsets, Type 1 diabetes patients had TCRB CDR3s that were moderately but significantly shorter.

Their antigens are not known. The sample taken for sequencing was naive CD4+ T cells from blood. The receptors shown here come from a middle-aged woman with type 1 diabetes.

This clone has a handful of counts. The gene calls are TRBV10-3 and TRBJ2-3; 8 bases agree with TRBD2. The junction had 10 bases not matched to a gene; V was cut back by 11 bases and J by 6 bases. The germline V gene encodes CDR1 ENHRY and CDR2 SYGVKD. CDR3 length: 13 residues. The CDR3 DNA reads TGTGCCCCGCGAAGCGGGAGCTCTGATACGCAGTATTTT. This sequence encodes CAPRSGSSDTQYF.

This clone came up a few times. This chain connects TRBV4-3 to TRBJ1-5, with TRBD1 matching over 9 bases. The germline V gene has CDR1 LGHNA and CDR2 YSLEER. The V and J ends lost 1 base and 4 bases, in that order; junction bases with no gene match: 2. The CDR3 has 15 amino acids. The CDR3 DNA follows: TGCGCCAGCAGCCAAGGGACAGGGGCAAATCAGCCCCAGCATTTT. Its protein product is CASSQGTGANQPQHF.

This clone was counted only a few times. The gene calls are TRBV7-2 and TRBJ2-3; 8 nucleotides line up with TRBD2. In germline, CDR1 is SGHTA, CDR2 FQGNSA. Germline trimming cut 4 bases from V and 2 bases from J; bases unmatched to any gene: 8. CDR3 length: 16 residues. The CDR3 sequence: CASSSTSDRNTDTQYF. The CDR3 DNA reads TGTGCCAGCAGCTCGACTAGCGATAGGAACACAGATACGCAGTATTTT.

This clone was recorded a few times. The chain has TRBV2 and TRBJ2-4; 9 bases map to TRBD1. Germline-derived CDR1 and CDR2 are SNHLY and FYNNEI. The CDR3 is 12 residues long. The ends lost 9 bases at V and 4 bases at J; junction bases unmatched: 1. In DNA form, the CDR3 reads TGTGCCAGTGGACAGGGGAAAAACATTCAGTACTTC. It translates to CASGQGKNIQYF.

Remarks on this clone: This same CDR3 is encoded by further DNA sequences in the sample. In DNA, the CDR3 is TGCGCCAGCAGCCCCGGACAGAGCACAGATACGCAGTATTTT. Encoded protein: CASSPGQSTDTQYF. The V and J genes are TRBV5-1 and TRBJ2-3, with D tentatively TRBD1 (6 bases). V was pared by 4 bases and J by 0 bases, with 9 bases between. In germline, CDR1 is SGHRS, CDR2 YFSETQ. The CDR3 extends over 14 amino acids.

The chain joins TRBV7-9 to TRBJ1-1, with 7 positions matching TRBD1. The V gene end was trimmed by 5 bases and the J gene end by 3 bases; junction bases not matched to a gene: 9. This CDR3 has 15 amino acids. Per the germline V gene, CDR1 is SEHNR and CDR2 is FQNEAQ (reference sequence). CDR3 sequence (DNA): TGTGCCAGCAGCAGCACAGGGGCAGGGTACACTGAAGCTTTCTTT. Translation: CASSSTGAGYTEAFF.

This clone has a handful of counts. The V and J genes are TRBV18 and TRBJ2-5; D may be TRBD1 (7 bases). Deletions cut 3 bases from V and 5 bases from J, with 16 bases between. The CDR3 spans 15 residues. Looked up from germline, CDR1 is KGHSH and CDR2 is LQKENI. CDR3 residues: CASSPARDSGETQYF. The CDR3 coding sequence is TGTGCCAGCTCACCCGCAAGGGACAGCGGGGAGACCCAGTACTTC.

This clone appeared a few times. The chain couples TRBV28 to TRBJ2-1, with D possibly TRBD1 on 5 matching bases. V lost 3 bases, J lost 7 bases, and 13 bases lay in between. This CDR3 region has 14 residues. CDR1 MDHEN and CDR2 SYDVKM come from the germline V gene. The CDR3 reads CASSFQPGKNEQFF. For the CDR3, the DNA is TGTGCCAGCAGTTTTCAGCCAGGGAAGAATGAGCAGTTCTTC.

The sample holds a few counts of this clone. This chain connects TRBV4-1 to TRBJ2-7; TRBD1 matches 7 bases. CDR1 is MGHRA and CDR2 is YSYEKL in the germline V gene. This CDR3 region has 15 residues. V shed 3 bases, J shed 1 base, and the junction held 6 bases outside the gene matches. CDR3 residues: CASSQWTGKSYEQYF. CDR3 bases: TGCGCCAGCAGCCAGTGGACAGGCAAATCCTACGAGCAGTACTTC.

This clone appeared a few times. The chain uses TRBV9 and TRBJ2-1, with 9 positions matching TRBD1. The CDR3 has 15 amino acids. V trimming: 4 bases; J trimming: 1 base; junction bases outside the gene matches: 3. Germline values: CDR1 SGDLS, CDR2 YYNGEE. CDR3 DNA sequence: TGTGCCAGCAGCCCCGGGACAGGGTCCTACAATGAGCAGTTCTTC. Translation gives CASSPGTGSYNEQFF.

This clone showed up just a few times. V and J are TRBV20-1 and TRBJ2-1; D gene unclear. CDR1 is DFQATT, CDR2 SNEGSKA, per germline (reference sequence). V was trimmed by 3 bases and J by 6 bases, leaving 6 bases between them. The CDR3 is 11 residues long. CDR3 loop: CSASRFNEQFF. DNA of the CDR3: TGCAGTGCTAGCCGTTTCAATGAGCAGTTCTTC.

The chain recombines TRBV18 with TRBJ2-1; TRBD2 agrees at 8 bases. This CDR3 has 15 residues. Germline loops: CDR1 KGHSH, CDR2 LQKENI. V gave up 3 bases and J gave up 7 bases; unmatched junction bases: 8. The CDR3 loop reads CASSPKRERGNEQFF. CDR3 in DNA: TGTGCCAGCTCACCTAAGCGGGAGAGAGGGAATGAGCAGTTCTTC.

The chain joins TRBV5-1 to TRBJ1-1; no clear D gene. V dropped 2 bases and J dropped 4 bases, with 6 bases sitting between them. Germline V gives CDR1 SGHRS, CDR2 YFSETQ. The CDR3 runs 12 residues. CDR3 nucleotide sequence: TGCGCCAGCAGCTTCCTCGGCACTGAAGCTTTCTTT. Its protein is CASSFLGTEAFF.

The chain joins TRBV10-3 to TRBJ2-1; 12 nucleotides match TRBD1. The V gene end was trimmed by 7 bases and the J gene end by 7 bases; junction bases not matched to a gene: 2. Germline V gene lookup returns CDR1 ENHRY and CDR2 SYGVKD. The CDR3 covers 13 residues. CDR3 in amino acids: CAITGQGANEQFF. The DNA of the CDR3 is TGTGCCATCACGGGACAGGGGGCAAATGAGCAGTTCTTC.

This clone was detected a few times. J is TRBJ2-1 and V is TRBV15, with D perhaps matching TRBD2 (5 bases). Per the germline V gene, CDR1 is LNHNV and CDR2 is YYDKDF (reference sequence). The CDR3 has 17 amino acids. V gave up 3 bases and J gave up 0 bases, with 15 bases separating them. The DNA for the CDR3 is TGTGCCACCAGCAGGGGTGAGGGCGATAGCTCCTACAATGAGCAGTTCTTC. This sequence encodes CATSRGEGDSSYNEQFF.

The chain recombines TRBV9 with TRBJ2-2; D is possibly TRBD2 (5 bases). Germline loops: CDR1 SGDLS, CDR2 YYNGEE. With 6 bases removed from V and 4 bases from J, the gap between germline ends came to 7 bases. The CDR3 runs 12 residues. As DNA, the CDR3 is TGTGCCAGCAAAGGAGGCACCGGGGAGCTGTTTTTT. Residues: CASKGGTGELFF.